These 30 T cell receptor beta chains share one sample of origin, sequenced in a study of shared clonotypes between healthy human individuals. Measured with immunoSEQ multiplex PCR; TCRdb has only the in-frame clones, and not every one. There are about 510,000 clones in the sample; over 60% occur only once, and around 13% lies in the top ten. Sequencing used PBMCs. Receptor source: a middle-aged woman in good health. Some clones in this sample may be carry-over from other donors' samples.

The chain links TRBV14 to TRBJ1-4; D is undetermined. With 1 base removed from V and 5 bases from J, the gap between germline ends came to 5 bases. The CDR3 runs to 13 residues. CDR1 is SGHDN, CDR2 FVKESK, per germline. The CDR3 sequence is CASSQGANEKLFF. The CDR3 DNA is TGTGCCAGCAGCCAAGGTGCCAATGAAAAACTGTTTTTT.

V gene TRBV21-1 combines with J gene TRBJ2-7. TRBV21-1 is marked as a pseudogene. This CDR3 contains 13 residues. CDR3 sequence: CASSKEGSYEQYF. CDR3 DNA: TGTGCCAGCAGCAAAGAGGGATCCTACGAGCAGTACTTC.

This chain links TRBV28 with TRBJ2-7; the D gene is possibly TRBD2 (6 bases). V gave up 6 bases and J gave up 2 bases, with 26 bases separating them. Germline CDR1 MDHEN, CDR2 SYDVKM. The CDR3 is made up of 18 amino acids. The CDR3 coding sequence is TGTGCCAGCAGCCGCGGGGAAGTTGGTTTAGCCGTAACCTACGAGCAGTACTTC. Residues: CASSRGEVGLAVTYEQYF.

The chain uses TRBV5-1 and TRBJ2-3; 10 nucleotides match TRBD2. V dropped 3 bases and J dropped 1; count of bases not matched to a gene: 5. CDR1 SGHRS and CDR2 YFSETQ come from the germline V gene. The CDR3 totals 16 residues. The CDR3 here is CASSSSGTSGTDTQYF. The CDR3 nucleotides read TGCGCCAGCAGCTCCTCCGGGACTAGCGGCACAGATACGCAGTATTTT.

This clone was observed a few times. The V and J genes are TRBV10-2 and TRBJ1-5; TRBD1 matches at 9 bases. With 1 base clipped from V and 4 bases from J, the junction kept 5 bases outside the gene matches. This CDR3 region has 16 residues. CDR1 and CDR2 (germline): WSHSY, SAAADI. The CDR3 is CASSELKGQGNQPQHF. For the CDR3, the DNA is TGCGCCAGCAGTGAGTTAAAGGGACAGGGAAATCAGCCCCAGCATTTT.

CDR3 nucleotide sequence: TGTGCCAGTAGTACATCGAGCTCTGGAAACACCATATATTTT. It codes for CASSTSSSGNTIYF. This chain joins TRBV19 and TRBJ1-3; D gene uncertain. The CDR3 sequence is 14 residues long. Per the germline V gene, CDR1 is LNHDA and CDR2 is SQIVND (reference sequence). The V and J ends lost 4 bases and 0 bases respectively, with 7 bases between them. Together with reference TRBV19 and TRBJ1-3, the CDR3 gives the full variable domain: DGGITQSPKYLFRKEGQNVTLSCEQNLNHDAMYWYRQDPGQGLRLIYYSQIVNDFQKGDIAEGYSVSREKKESFPLTVTSAQKNPTAFYLCASSTSSSGNTIYFGEGSWLTVV.

In regard to this clone: A far larger clone is one nucleotide away, so this likely arose from a read error. The CDR3 loop reads CASSSHGDEQYF. As DNA, the CDR3 is TGTGCCAGCAGCTCCCATGGGGACGAGCAGTACTTC. The chain is built from TRBV7-1 and TRBJ2-7; no firm D call. TRBV7-1 is flagged as an ORF with uncertain function. V lost 3 bases, J lost 5 bases, and 8 bases lay in between. This CDR3 comprises 12 residues.

The chain links TRBV19 to TRBJ2-7, with a possible D match to TRBD2 (5 bases). The CDR3 sequence is 14 residues long. The germline V gene has CDR1 LNHDA and CDR2 SQIVND (reference sequence). V lost 3 bases, J lost 2 bases, and 11 bases lay in between. The CDR3 sequence: CASSIRGLTYEQYF. For the CDR3, the DNA is TGTGCCAGTAGTATCCGGGGATTGACCTACGAGCAGTACTTC.

The chain has TRBV7-2 and TRBJ2-7; tentative D call: TRBD2 (6 bases). This CDR3 comprises 15 residues. V was pared by 5 bases and J by 0 bases, with 14 bases between. Per germline, CDR1 SGHTA and CDR2 FQGNSA. In DNA, the CDR3 is TGTGCCAGCAGCCCAGTGGCGGGAAGCTCCTACGAGCAGTACTTC. This encodes CASSPVAGSSYEQYF.

The chain recombines TRBV29-1 with TRBJ2-1, with TRBD2 identical over 16 bases. CDR3 size: 18 residues. Germline V gives CDR1 SQVTM, CDR2 ANQGSEA. The ends lost 7 bases at V and 5 bases at J; junction bases unmatched: 14. CDR3 DNA: TGCAGCGCCCGACCTGGGACTAGCGGGAGGGTTGAGGACAATGAGCAGTTCTTC. It specifies CSARPGTSGRVEDNEQFF.

The CDR3, as DNA: TGTGCCAGCAGCTTAGATCCGGTTGCACAGAACGAGCAGTACTTC. This translates into CASSLDPVAQNEQYF. This chain joins TRBV11-3 and TRBJ2-7; D gene uncertain. The CDR3 loop spans 15 amino acids. The germline V and J ends were trimmed by 0 bases and 5 bases, with 14 bases remaining between them. Germline V gives CDR1 SGHNT, CDR2 YENEEA.

As for this clone: A single base is all that separates this from a far larger clone, so a read error is likely. This chain links TRBV4-2 with TRBJ2-1; D is uncertain. V was clipped by 3 bases and J by 6 bases, with 3 bases between them. Looked up from germline, CDR1 is LGHNA and CDR2 is YNFKEQ. The CDR3 runs to 11 residues. The CDR3 loop reads CASSHRNEQFF. The CDR3 DNA follows: TGTGCCAGCAGCCACCGCAATGAGCAGTTCTTC.

Details on this clone: This CDR3 is also generated by other DNA sequences in the sample. This chain connects TRBV29-1 to TRBJ1-1; 8 nucleotides align to TRBD1. This CDR3 region has 12 residues. The V gene's germline CDR1 is SQVTM and CDR2 ANQGSEA. V was pared by 7 bases and J by 2 bases, with 3 bases of the junction left unmatched. CDR3: CSAGQANTEAFF. CDR3 nucleotide sequence: TGCAGCGCGGGACAGGCTAACACTGAAGCTTTCTTT.

The V and J genes are TRBV6-5 and TRBJ2-7; the D is unclear. This CDR3 spans 12 amino acids. Trimming removed 8 bases at V and 1 base at J, with 9 bases between. CDR1 is MNHEY, CDR2 SVGAGI, per germline. As DNA, the CDR3 is TGTGCCAGCCAGACCCATTCCTACGAGCAGTACTTC. This translates into CASQTHSYEQYF.

This clone was detected only once. The gene calls are TRBV28 and TRBJ1-2, with D maybe TRBD1 (5 bases). Germline loops: CDR1 MDHEN, CDR2 SYDVKM. V lost 5 bases and J 7 bases, leaving 20 bases between the germline ends. The CDR3 loop spans 15 amino acids. The CDR3 sequence is CASSPSDRDYGGYTF. The DNA of the CDR3 is TGTGCCAGCAGTCCCTCAGACAGAGACTATGGTGGCTACACCTTC.

The chain uses TRBV19 and TRBJ2-1; 11 bases are a match to TRBD2. V gave up 7 bases and J gave up 4 bases; unmatched junction bases: 6. Germline V gene lookup returns CDR1 LNHDA and CDR2 SQIVND (reference sequence). The CDR3 has 15 residues. The CDR3 region is CASNPGTSGYNEQFF. The CDR3 nucleotides read TGTGCCAGTAATCCCGGGACTAGCGGTTACAATGAGCAGTTCTTC.

The chain links TRBV7-9 to TRBJ2-5, with 10 bases that match TRBD2. The J call may be incorrect, as the DNA end agrees better with TRBJ2-7. The CDR3 has 15 residues. CDR1 and CDR2 (germline): SEHNR, FQNEAQ (reference sequence). The CDR3 nucleotides are TGTGCCAGCAGCTTTTCCGGACTAGCGGTAGGCGAGCAGTACTTC. It translates to CASSFSGLAVGEQYF.

Points on this clone: In the same sample, other DNA sequences code for this CDR3. The V gene is TRBV28, the J gene TRBJ2-7, with a tentative D call TRBD2 (5 bases). V was pared by 8 bases and J by 1 base, with 9 bases between. CDR1 and CDR2 (germline): MDHEN, SYDVKM. This CDR3 region has 12 residues. CDR3 DNA: TGTGCCAGCCGGACGGGATCCTACGAGCAGTACTTC. This translates into CASRTGSYEQYF.

The rearrangement links TRBV4-1 to TRBJ2-5; 11 bases fit TRBD2. The CDR3 spans 15 residues. Trimming removed 4 bases from V and 5 bases from J; junction bases left unmatched: 6. Germline V gene data show CDR1 as MGHRA and CDR2 as YSYEKL. The CDR3 DNA reads TGCGCCAGCAGCCCCAGTAGCGGGAGGGGGGAGACCCAGTACTTC. This codes for CASSPSSGRGETQYF.

This clone was seen a few times. This chain uses TRBV6-4 with TRBJ2-6; D remains unclear. Germline CDR1 is MRHNA and CDR2 is SNTAGT. The CDR3 runs to 14 residues. Deletions cut 2 bases from V and 1 base from J, with 3 bases between. The CDR3 loop reads CASSDTSGANVLTF. CDR3 DNA: TGTGCCAGCAGTGACACTTCTGGGGCCAACGTCCTGACTTTC.

The chain links TRBV4-1 to TRBJ2-7; D may be TRBD2 (5 bases). There are 14 residues in the CDR3. CDR1 and CDR2 from the germline V gene are MGHRA and YSYEKL. V was pared by 1 base and J by 2 bases, with 9 bases between. CDR3 in amino acids: CASSQVKRTYEQYF. The CDR3 region has the DNA TGCGCCAGCAGCCAAGTGAAGCGGACCTACGAGCAGTACTTC.

The chain couples TRBV19 to TRBJ2-7; 8 bases agree with TRBD1. This CDR3 has 16 residues. The V gene's germline CDR1 is LNHDA and CDR2 SQIVND (reference sequence). With 6 bases clipped from V and 2 bases from J, the junction kept 12 bases outside the gene matches. In nucleotides, the CDR3 is TGTGCCAGTAGCTTCACCGTCGGACAGGGAGCCTACGAGCAGTACTTC. This codes for CASSFTVGQGAYEQYF.

V usage is TRBV27 and J usage is TRBJ2-7; 11 positions agree with TRBD2. The germline V gene has CDR1 MNHEY and CDR2 SMNVEV (reference sequence). The length of the CDR3 is 15 residues. After removal of 2 bases from V and 3 bases from J, the junction contained 3 bases not matched to a gene. CDR3 coding DNA: TGTGCCAGCAGTTTAACCGGGACTAGCGGCTACGAGCAGTACTTC. Its protein product is CASSLTGTSGYEQYF.

Concerning this clone itself: Compared with germline, one end of the junction differs, possibly owing to a read error. This chain uses TRBV7-7 with TRBJ2-1, with D possibly matching TRBD2 (5 bases). Germline V lookup: CDR1 SSHAT, CDR2 FNYEAQ (reference sequence). The CDR3 totals 13 residues. This CDR3 is CASSLMDSVEQFF. CDR3 nucleotides: TGTGCTAGCAGCTTGATGGACTCCGTTGAGCAGTTCTTC.

V is TRBV15 and J is TRBJ2-5; no clear D gene. The CDR3 has 13 residues. Germline CDR1 is LNHNV and CDR2 is YYDKDF (reference sequence). V gave up 0 bases and J gave up 5 bases, with 7 bases separating them. In DNA form, the CDR3 reads TGTGCCACCAGCAGAGATACTGATGAGACCCAGTACTTC. It specifies CATSRDTDETQYF.

The chain recombines TRBV18 with TRBJ1-2; TRBD1 matches at 7 bases. Germline CDR1 and CDR2: KGHSH and LQKENI. This CDR3 region has 14 residues. V lost 4 bases, J lost 8 bases, and 10 bases stayed unmatched. The CDR3, as DNA: TGTGCCAGCTCACGACAGGGAAAGAGAGAGGGCTACACCTTC. This sequence encodes CASSRQGKREGYTF.

This chain uses TRBV4-1 with TRBJ2-5, with D possibly matching TRBD2 (6 bases). The CDR3 runs to 13 residues. CDR1 is MGHRA and CDR2 is YSYEKL in the germline V gene. V lost 4 bases to trimming and J lost 4 bases, with 10 bases between them. CDR3 in amino acids: CASSPGLLETQYF. The CDR3 DNA reads TGCGCCAGCAGCCCGGGACTTTTAGAGACCCAGTACTTC.

The V gene is TRBV4-2, the J gene TRBJ1-5; D is unclear. V lost 1 base and J lost 9, with 7 bases in between. Germline lookup yields CDR1 LGHNA and CDR2 YNFKEQ. The CDR3 spans 12 residues. CDR3 residues: CASSQGPAPQHF. The CDR3 DNA is TGTGCCAGCAGCCAAGGACCCGCGCCCCAGCATTTT.

The gene calls are TRBV6-4 and TRBJ2-7; 10 nucleotides line up with TRBD2. V lost 2 bases to trimming and J lost 0 bases; unmatched junction nucleotides: 10. CDR1 is MRHNA, CDR2 SNTAGT, per germline. The length of the CDR3 is 18 residues. The CDR3, as DNA: TGTGCCAGCAGTGACGGAGAGACTAGCGGGCCTAACTCCTACGAGCAGTACTTC. Translating gives CASSDGETSGPNSYEQYF.

This chain connects TRBV11-1 to TRBJ2-7; 8 positions match TRBD2. This CDR3 comprises 17 residues. Trimming cost V 4 bases and J 0 bases; bases outside gene matches: 11. Germline V gene sequence: CDR1 SGHAT, CDR2 FQDESV (reference sequence). In nucleotides, the CDR3 is TGTGCCAGCAGCTATCACCTTAGCGGGATCCTCTCCTACGAGCAGTACTTC. This translates into CASSYHLSGILSYEQYF.